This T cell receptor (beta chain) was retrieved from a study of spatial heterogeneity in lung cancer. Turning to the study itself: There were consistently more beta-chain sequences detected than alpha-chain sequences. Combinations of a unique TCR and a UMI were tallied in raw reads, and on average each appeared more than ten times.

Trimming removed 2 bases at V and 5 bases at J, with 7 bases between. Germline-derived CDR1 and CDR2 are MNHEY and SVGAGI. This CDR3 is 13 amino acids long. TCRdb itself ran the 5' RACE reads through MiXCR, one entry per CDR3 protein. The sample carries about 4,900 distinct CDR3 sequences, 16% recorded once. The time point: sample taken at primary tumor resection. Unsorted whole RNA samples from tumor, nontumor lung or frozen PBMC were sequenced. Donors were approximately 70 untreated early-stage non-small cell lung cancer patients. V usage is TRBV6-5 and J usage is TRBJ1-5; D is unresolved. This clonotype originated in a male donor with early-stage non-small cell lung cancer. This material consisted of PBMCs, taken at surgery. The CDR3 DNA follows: TGTGCCAGCAGTTACAACAGAGATCAGCCCCAGCATTTT. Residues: CASSYNRDQPQHF.